The clone carrying this T cell receptor (beta chain) appeared a few times. Preparation of TCR beta libraries was done by quantitative 5'-RACE with molecular barcodes. TCRdb called the 5' RACE reads again in MiXCR, with one record for every CDR3 protein. The sample yields 350,000 to 400,000 distinct CDR3 sequences, 20% to 25% seen once. The CDR3 is made up of 15 amino acids. V lost 4 bases and J lost 2; bases outside the gene matches: 2. Germline V CDR1 and CDR2: MNHEY, SVGAGI. The sample comes from a study of CD8 T cells in ankylosing spondylitis. The TCR originated in a male donor with ankylosing spondylitis or in good health (not recorded which). This chain links TRBV6-5 with TRBJ2-6, with 7 bases lining up with TRBD1. Sequenced sample: blood, either unsorted or a sorted T cell fraction (not recorded which). The CDR3 loop is CASSSQGAGANVLTF. The CDR3 coding sequence is TGTGCCAGCAGTTCGCAGGGGGCTGGGGCCAACGTCCTGACTTTC.